The 16 T cell receptor beta chains below come from one sample, sequenced in a study of T cells in tuberculosis. Time point indicated: new active TB diagnosis, blood taken before or within 7 days of starting treatment. Repertoires were generated with immunoSEQ multiplex PCR, while TCRdb's copy carries only in-frame clones and drops some. The table shows around 49,000 clones, with about 95% occurring only once. Sequencing used PBMCs, obtained at tuberculosis diagnosis. Receptor source: an adult with tuberculosis.

The chain is built from TRBV14 and TRBJ2-5; maybe TRBD1 (6 bases). Germline V gives CDR1 SGHDN, CDR2 FVKESK. V dropped 1 base and J dropped 3 bases, with 12 bases sitting between them. There are 15 residues in the CDR3. This CDR3 is CASSQVGQGKETQYF. CDR3 bases: TGTGCCAGCAGCCAAGTCGGGCAGGGGAAAGAGACCCAGTACTTC. Full variable domain (rest looked up from reference TRBV14 and TRBJ2-5): EAGVTQFPSHSVIEKGQTVTLRCDPISGHDNLYWYRRVMGKEIKFLLHFVKESKQDESGMPNNRFLAERTGGTYSTLKVQPAELEDSGVYFCASSQVGQGKETQYFGPGTRLLVL.

The chain recombines TRBV6-1 with TRBJ2-5; TRBD2 aligns across 9 bases. CDR3 size: 14 residues. Germline CDR1 MNHNS, CDR2 SASEGT. Losses at the gene ends were 6 bases for V and 6 bases for J; bases not matched to a gene: 8. The CDR3 reads CASRGREGLQTQYF. The CDR3 DNA reads TGTGCCAGCAGGGGGCGGGAGGGCCTTCAGACCCAGTACTTC.

This chain uses TRBV14 with TRBJ2-1, with 9 bases lining up with TRBD2. CDR1 and CDR2 (germline): SGHDN, FVKESK. The CDR3 is 15 amino acids. Trimming took 4 bases from V and 0 from J; bases not matched to a gene: 1. The CDR3 DNA reads TGTGCCAGCAGCCCGCGGGGGGGCTCCTACAATGAGCAGTTCTTC. Translated, it gives CASSPRGGSYNEQFF.

The chain has TRBV29-1 and TRBJ1-2, with TRBD1 as a possible D gene (5 bases). CDR1 is SQVTM and CDR2 is ANQGSEA in the germline V gene. This CDR3 has 11 amino acids. V lost 4 bases and J lost 6, with 9 bases in between. DNA of the CDR3: TGCAGCGTTGGACGCAGGGATGGCTACACCTTC. Residues: CSVGRRDGYTF.

The rearrangement uses TRBV6-1 and TRBJ2-3; D remains ambiguous. CDR1 and CDR2 (germline): MNHNS, SASEGT. Trimming took off 3 bases at V and 12 bases at J, with 10 bases between the two ends. The CDR3 consists of 11 residues. CDR3 sequence (DNA): TGTGCCAGCAGTGATTCTGTCGTTCAGTATTTT. Its translation is CASSDSVVQYF.

This chain links TRBV6-1 with TRBJ1-2, with D uncertain. The CDR3 covers 13 residues. Germline V lookup: CDR1 MNHNS, CDR2 SASEGT. Trimming cost V 2 bases and J 8 bases, with 12 bases left between them. CDR3: CASSEFPGVGYTF. In nucleotides, the CDR3 is TGTGCCAGCAGTGAATTTCCCGGGGTGGGCTACACCTTC.

J is TRBJ1-4 and V is TRBV18; TRBD1 matches at 9 bases. The CDR3 sequence is 16 residues long. CDR1 KGHSH and CDR2 LQKENI come from the germline V gene. The J segment lost 8 bases and the V segment lost 3 bases, leaving 10 bases of the junction unmatched. The CDR3 loop is CASSPGAGTGNEKLFF. The DNA for the CDR3 is TGTGCCAGCTCACCCGGCGCCGGGACAGGGAACGAAAAACTGTTTTTT.

The chain recombines TRBV5-6 with TRBJ2-7, with a weak D call TRBD1 (6 bases). The germline V gene encodes CDR1 SGHDT and CDR2 YYEEEE. This CDR3 comprises 16 residues. Trimming left V 1 base short and J 4 bases short, with 18 bases between. CDR3 protein: CASSLRSAGTKYEQYF. The CDR3 bases are TGTGCCAGCAGCTTGAGGTCCGCCGGGACAAAGTACGAGCAGTACTTC.

V and J are TRBV28 and TRBJ1-1; D is unclear. The germline gives CDR1 MDHEN, CDR2 SYDVKM. V lost 3 bases and J lost 0, with 5 bases in between. The CDR3 is made up of 13 amino acids. The chain's CDR3 is CASSFVLNTEAFF. The CDR3 nucleotides are TGTGCCAGCAGTTTCGTCCTGAACACTGAAGCTTTCTTT.

The genes are TRBV30 and TRBJ2-3; 7 bases map to TRBD2. Trimming took 7 bases from V and 5 from J; bases not matched to a gene: 12. The CDR3 loop spans 14 amino acids. The germline CDR1 and CDR2 sequences are GTSNPN and SVGIG (reference sequence). CDR3 protein: CAFQRGWGGDTQYF. In DNA, the CDR3 is TGTGCCTTCCAGAGGGGCTGGGGGGGAGATACGCAGTATTTT.

J is TRBJ2-1 and V is TRBV30, with 13 bases matching TRBD2. Germline V CDR1 and CDR2: GTSNPN, SVGIG (reference sequence). The CDR3 contains 16 residues. The V gene end was trimmed by 2 bases and the J gene end by 6 bases; junction bases not matched to a gene: 7. The CDR3 spells CAWSRWGTSGINEQFF. The CDR3 nucleotides are TGTGCCTGGAGTCGATGGGGGACTAGCGGGATCAATGAGCAGTTCTTC.

The chain joins TRBV11-2 to TRBJ2-7, with TRBD2 as a possible D gene (5 bases). The CDR3 spans 15 residues. V dropped 5 bases and J dropped 0 bases, with 14 bases sitting between them. The germline V gene encodes CDR1 SGHAT and CDR2 FQNNGV. The CDR3 coding sequence is TGTGCCAGCAGCCCCGGACTGCCTGGCTCCTACGAGCAGTACTTC. Translated: CASSPGLPGSYEQYF. Complete variable domain (other parts from reference TRBV11-2 and TRBJ2-7): EAGVAQSPRYKIIEKRQSVAFWCNPISGHATLYWYQQILGQGPKLLIQFQNNGVVDDSQLPKDRFSAERLKGVDSTLKIQPAKLEDSAVYLCASSPGLPGSYEQYFGPGTRLTVT.

The rearrangement joins TRBV10-3 to TRBJ1-2, with 9 bases lining up with TRBD1. Germline lookup yields CDR1 ENHRY and CDR2 SYGVKD. V gave up 4 bases and J gave up 6 bases; unmatched junction bases: 3. This CDR3 comprises 13 residues. The CDR3 here is CAISGGTGNGYTF. The CDR3 DNA is TGTGCCATCAGTGGCGGGACAGGGAATGGCTACACCTTC.

CDR3 protein: CASSRTGISNEQFF. CDR3 in DNA: TGTGCCAGCAGCCGGACAGGGATTTCAAATGAGCAGTTCTTC. The genes are TRBV7-9 and TRBJ2-1; 8 positions match TRBD1. Germline CDR1 reads SEHNR; CDR2 reads FQNEAQ (reference sequence). The J segment lost 7 bases and the V segment lost 5 bases, leaving 7 bases of the junction unmatched. The CDR3 sequence is 14 residues long. Using reference TRBV7-9 and TRBJ2-1 for the parts outside the CDR3, the full variable domain is DTGVSQNPRHKITKRGQNVTFRCDPISEHNRLYWYRQTLGQGPEFLTYFQNEAQLEKSRLLSDRFSAERPKGSFSTLEIQRTEQGDSAMYLCASSRTGISNEQFFGPGTRLTVL.

The CDR3 protein is CASSQGRNINSPLHF. DNA of the CDR3: TGTGCCAGCAGTCAGGGGAGAAACATAAATTCACCCCTCCACTTT. V is TRBV9 and J is TRBJ1-6; weak D call: TRBD1 (6 bases). Trimming left V 5 bases short and J 7 bases short, with 16 bases between. The CDR3 has 15 amino acids. The germline gives CDR1 SGDLS, CDR2 YYNGEE.

This chain connects TRBV19 to TRBJ1-3; unclear D gene. Germline V CDR1 and CDR2: LNHDA, SQIVND (reference sequence). The CDR3 runs 16 residues. V shed 2 bases and J shed 0 bases, with 11 bases lying between them. Written as DNA, the CDR3 is TGTGCCAGTAGTATAAGACGGGGAAGCTCTGGAAACACCATATATTTT. Encoded protein: CASSIRRGSSGNTIYF.